This T cell receptor beta chain was identified during a study of blood T cell repertoires in COVID-19. Looking at the study overall: From the United States, Italy and Spain came samples of acute and convalescent COVID-19.

Original data processing: Amplification with reference gene primers provided the estimates of nucleated cell counts. Sequenced by immunoSEQ multiplex PCR; TCRdb stores in-frame clones only, minus some. V, J and clone size are taken as reported in that table, and D and trimming were inferred from the DNA itself. The sample holds some 200,000 clones; around 90% are singletons and the top ten take around 2%. Enrolled through a virtual design, the participants were between about 18 and 89 years of age and came from 24 US areas. Before being deemed recovered, Cohort 3 donors had two negative PCRs, clearance, or symptom resolution. Germline V CDR1 and CDR2: SNHLY, FYNNEI. Trimming left V 3 bases short and J 3 bases short, with 14 bases between. The CDR3 is 15 amino acids.

Input material: PBMCs or T cells enriched from blood (not recorded which). The chain uses TRBV2 and TRBJ1-1, with D unclear. The sequence was obtained from a woman in her 30s who had recovered from COVID-19. CDR3: CASSDYRKPYTEAFF. In nucleotides, the CDR3 is TGTGCCAGCAGTGATTACAGAAAGCCTTACACTGAAGCTTTCTTT.